The rows below give T cell receptor beta chains drawn from one sample of a study of neoadjuvant anti-PD-1 for oral cavity cancer. Repertoires were generated with immunoSEQ multiplex PCR, while TCRdb's copy carries only in-frame clones and drops some. Of 14,000 or so clones in the sample, around 76% are singletons; the top ten hold around 2.2%. This sample comprised PBMCs, obtained after nivolumab (anti-PD-1) treatment. These receptors were obtained from a person between 40 and 79 years old with oral cavity squamous cell carcinoma. CDR3s include the opening cysteine and the closing phenylalanine or tryptophan. Each record gives: V gene, J gene, D gene, clone size, CDR3 DNA, CDR3 protein. D genes are given only for firm matches. Clone size is given for some rows only: seen once, a few or many times, or a class if the clone is expanded.

>TRBV9|TRBJ1-3|.|.
TGTGCCAGCAGCCAGCGGTTGGGGTCTGGAAACACCATATATTTT
CASSQRLGSGNTIYF
>TRBV19|TRBJ2-3|TRBD2|.
TGTGCCAGTAGCCCTAGCGGGGGGGCTTATACGCAGTATTTT
CASSPSGGAYTQYF
>TRBV5-5|TRBJ2-7|TRBD1|few
TGTGCCAGCAGCTGGGGACAGGGGTTTTACGAGCAGTACTTC
CASSWGQGFYEQYF
>TRBV5-1|TRBJ2-3|TRBD2|.
TGCGCCAGCAGCTCTACTAGCGGGAGGACAAGCACAGATACGCAGTATTTT
CASSSTSGRTSTDTQYF
>TRBV27|TRBJ2-2|.|.
TGTGCCAGCAGTTCCCTCGGGCTAGCCGGGGAGCTGTTTTTT
CASSSLGLAGELFF
>TRBV19|TRBJ2-5|TRBD2|.
TGTGCCAGTAGTACCATATCCCCACTAGCGAAAGAGACCCAGTACTTC
CASSTISPLAKETQYF
>TRBV5-6|TRBJ1-1|.|.
TGTGCCAGCAGCGGCCCGGGAGGGGGTAGTGAAGCTTTCTTT
CASSGPGGGSEAFF
>TRBV28|TRBJ1-1|.|.
TGTGCCAGCAGTGGGACGGGGTTTAGCCTCATGAACACTGAAGCTTTCTTT
CASSGTGFSLMNTEAFF
>TRBV9|TRBJ1-1|.|few
TGTGCCAGCAGCGGGAGTAGAGTGGACACTGAAGCTTTCTTT
CASSGSRVDTEAFF
>TRBV4-1|TRBJ1-5|TRBD1|.
TGCGCCAGCAGCCAAGATGGGACAGGGATTCAGCCCCAGCATTTT
CASSQDGTGIQPQHF
>TRBV5-1|TRBJ1-1|TRBD1|.
TGCGCCAGCAGCCCTGGGACAGGGGCGAGGGGCACTGAAGCTTTCTTT
CASSPGTGARGTEAFF
>TRBV5-1|TRBJ2-1|.|.
TGCGCCAGCAGCTTTTTCGGGGTTACCTACAATGAGCAGTTCTTC
CASSFFGVTYNEQFF
>TRBV5-4|TRBJ2-7|.|.
TGTGCCAGCAGCTTGGTTGAGAGGGGTCGGGACGAGCAGTACTTC
CASSLVERGRDEQYF
>TRBV5-8|TRBJ2-1|TRBD1|few
TGTGCCAGCAGCTTGGCAGGGGGAAACTACAATGAGCAGTTCTTC
CASSLAGGNYNEQFF
>TRBV5-5|TRBJ2-7|TRBD1|.
TGTGCCAGCAGCTTGGCCGTGGACAGGGCCGACGAGCAGTACTTC
CASSLAVDRADEQYF
>TRBV15|TRBJ1-3|.|.
TGTGCCACCAGCAGAGACAGATACTCTGGAAACACCATATATTTT
CATSRDRYSGNTIYF
>TRBV6-5|TRBJ2-5|.|once
TGTGCCAGCAGCGGGGGTCGGCGAGAGACCCAGTACTTC
CASSGGRRETQYF